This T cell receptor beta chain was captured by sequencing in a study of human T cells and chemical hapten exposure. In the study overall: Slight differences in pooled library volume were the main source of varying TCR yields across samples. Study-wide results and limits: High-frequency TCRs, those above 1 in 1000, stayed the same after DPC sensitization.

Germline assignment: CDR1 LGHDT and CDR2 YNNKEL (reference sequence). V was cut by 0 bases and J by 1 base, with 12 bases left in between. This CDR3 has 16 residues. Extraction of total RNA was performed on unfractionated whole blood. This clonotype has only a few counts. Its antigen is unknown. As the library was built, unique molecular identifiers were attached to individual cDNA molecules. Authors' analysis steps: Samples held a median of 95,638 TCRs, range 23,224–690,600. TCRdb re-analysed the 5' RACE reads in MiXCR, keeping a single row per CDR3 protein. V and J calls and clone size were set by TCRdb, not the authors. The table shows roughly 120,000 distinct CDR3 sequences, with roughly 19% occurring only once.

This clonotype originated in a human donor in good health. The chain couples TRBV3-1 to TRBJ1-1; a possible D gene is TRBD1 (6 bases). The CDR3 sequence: CASSQEGGRTNTEAFF. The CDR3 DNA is TGTGCCAGCAGCCAAGAAGGGGGGCGGACGAACACTGAAGCTTTCTTT.